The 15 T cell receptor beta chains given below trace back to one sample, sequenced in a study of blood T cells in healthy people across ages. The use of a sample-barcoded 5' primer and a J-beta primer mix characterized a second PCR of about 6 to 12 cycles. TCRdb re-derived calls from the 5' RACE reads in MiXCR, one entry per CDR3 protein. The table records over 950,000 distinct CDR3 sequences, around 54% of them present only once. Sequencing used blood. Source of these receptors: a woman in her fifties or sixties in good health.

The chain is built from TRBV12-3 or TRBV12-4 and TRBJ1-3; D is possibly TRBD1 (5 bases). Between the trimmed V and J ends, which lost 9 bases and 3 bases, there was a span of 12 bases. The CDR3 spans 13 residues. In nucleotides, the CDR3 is TGTGCCAGTGCGAGGGGTGATGGAAACACCATATATTTT. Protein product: CASARGDGNTIYF.

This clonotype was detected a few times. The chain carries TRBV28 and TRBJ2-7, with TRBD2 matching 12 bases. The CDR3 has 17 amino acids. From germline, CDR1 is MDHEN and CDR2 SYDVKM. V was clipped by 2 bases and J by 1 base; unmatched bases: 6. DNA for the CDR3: TGTGCCAGCAGTTTAATTGGGACTAGCGGGCCTTCCTACGAGCAGTACTTC. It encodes CASSLIGTSGPSYEQYF.

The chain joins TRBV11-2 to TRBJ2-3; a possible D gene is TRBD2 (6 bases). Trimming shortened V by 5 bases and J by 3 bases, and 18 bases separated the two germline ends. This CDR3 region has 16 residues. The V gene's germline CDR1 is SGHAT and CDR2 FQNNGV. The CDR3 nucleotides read TGTGCCAGCAGCACCTCTAGGCTTGGAGGGACAGATACGCAGTATTTT. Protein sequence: CASSTSRLGGTDTQYF.

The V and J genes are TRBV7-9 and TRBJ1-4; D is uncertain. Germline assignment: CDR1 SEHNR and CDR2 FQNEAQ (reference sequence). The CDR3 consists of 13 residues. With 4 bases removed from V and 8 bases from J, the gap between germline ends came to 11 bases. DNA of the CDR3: TGTGCCAGCAGCTCCTCCGGGATCGAAAAACTGTTTTTT. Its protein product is CASSSSGIEKLFF.

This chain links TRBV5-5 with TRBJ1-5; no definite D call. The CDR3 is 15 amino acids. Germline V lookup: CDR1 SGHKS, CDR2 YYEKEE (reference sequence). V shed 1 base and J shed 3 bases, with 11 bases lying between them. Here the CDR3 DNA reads TGTGCCAGCAGCTTGTGGGCAGAGCCCAATCAGCCCCAGCATTTT. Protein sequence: CASSLWAEPNQPQHF.

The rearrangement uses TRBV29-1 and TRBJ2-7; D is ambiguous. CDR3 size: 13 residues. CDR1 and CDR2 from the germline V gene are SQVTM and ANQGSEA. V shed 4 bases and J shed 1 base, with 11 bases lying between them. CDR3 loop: CSVGSPRSYEQYF. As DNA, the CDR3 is TGCAGCGTTGGGTCTCCTCGGTCCTACGAGCAGTACTTC.

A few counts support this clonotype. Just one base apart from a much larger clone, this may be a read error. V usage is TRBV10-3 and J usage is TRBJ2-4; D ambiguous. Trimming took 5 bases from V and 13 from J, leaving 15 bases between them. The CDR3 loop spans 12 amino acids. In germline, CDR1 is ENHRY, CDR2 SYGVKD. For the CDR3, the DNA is TGTGCCATCAGTTGGGGTGGGGATGAGCAGTACTTC. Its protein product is CAISWGGDEQYF.

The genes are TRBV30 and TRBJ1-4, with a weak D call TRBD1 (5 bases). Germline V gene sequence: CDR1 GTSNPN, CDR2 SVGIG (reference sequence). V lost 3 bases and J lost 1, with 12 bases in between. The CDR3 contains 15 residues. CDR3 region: CAWSNGAETNEKLFF. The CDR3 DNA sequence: TGTGCCTGGAGCAACGGGGCAGAAACTAATGAAAAACTGTTTTTT.

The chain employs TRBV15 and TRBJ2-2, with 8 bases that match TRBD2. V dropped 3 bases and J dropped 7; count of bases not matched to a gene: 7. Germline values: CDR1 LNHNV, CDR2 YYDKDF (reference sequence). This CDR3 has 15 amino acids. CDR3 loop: CATSSASGSFGELFF. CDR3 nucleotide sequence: TGTGCCACCAGCAGCGCTAGCGGGTCTTTCGGGGAGCTGTTTTTT.

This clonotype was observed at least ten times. The DNA for the CDR3 is TGTGCCTCCGGGGAACAAGAGACCCAGTACTTC. Translating it yields CASGEQETQYF. The V call is TRBV10-3, the J call TRBJ2-5; the D gene is possibly TRBD2 (5 bases). CDR3 length: 11 amino acids. Germline V gives CDR1 ENHRY, CDR2 SYGVKD. V lost 11 bases and J 2 bases, leaving 9 bases between the germline ends.

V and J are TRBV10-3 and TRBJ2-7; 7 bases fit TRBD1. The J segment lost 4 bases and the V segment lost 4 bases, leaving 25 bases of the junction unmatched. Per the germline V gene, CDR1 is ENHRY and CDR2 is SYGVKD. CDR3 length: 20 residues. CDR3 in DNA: TGTGCCATCAGTGGGAATGACAGGGCAATATCCTCGTCCTTGGGTTACGAGCAGTACTTC. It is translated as CAISGNDRAISSSLGYEQYF.

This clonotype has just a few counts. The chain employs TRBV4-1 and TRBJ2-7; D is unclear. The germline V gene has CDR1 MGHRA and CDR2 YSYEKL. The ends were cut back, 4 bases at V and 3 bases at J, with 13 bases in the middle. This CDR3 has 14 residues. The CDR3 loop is CASSPPGNFYEQYF. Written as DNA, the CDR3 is TGCGCCAGCAGCCCTCCCGGTAATTTCTACGAGCAGTACTTC.

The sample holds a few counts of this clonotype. CDR3 in amino acids: CASSSRTGSSSYEQYF. CDR3 coding DNA: TGCGCCAGCAGCTCAAGGACCGGGAGTAGCTCCTACGAGCAGTACTTC. V is TRBV5-1 and J is TRBJ2-7; maybe TRBD2 (6 bases). The ends were cut back, 3 bases at V and 0 bases at J, with 16 bases in the middle. From germline, CDR1 is SGHRS and CDR2 YFSETQ. The CDR3 contains 16 residues.

The CDR3 reads CASSQDWVSPLHF. The CDR3 region has the DNA TGTGCCAGCAGCCAGGACTGGGTTTCACCCCTCCACTTT. V gene TRBV6-5 combines with J gene TRBJ1-6; D unresolved. This CDR3 comprises 13 residues. Trimming stripped 6 bases from V and 9 bases from J, with 12 bases between. Germline V gives CDR1 MNHEY, CDR2 SVGAGI.

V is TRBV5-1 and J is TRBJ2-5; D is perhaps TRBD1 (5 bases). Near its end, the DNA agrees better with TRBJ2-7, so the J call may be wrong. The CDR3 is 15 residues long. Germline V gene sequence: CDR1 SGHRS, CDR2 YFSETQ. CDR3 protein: CASSSIADRTNEQYF. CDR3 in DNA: TGCGCCAGCAGCTCGATTGCCGACAGAACAAACGAGCAGTACTTC.